This T cell receptor beta chain was found in a study of OX40 agonist ivuxolimab in advanced cancers. The table came from immunoSEQ multiplex PCR; TCRdb's copy has only in-frame clones and leaves some out. The table records more than 10,000 clones, roughly two thirds of them present only once. Sequences were derived from CD4+ or CD8+ T cells sorted from blood, sampled in a trial of the OX40 agonist ivuxolimab. This sequence originates from an adult with an advanced solid tumor such as melanoma, head and neck, liver or kidney cancer.

In nucleotides, the CDR3 is TGTGCCAGCAGCTTGGCCCCCGGGACTAATCAGCCCCAGCATTTT. Its translation is CASSLAPGTNQPQHF. The gene calls are TRBV5-4 and TRBJ1-5; maybe TRBD1 (5 bases). The CDR3 consists of 15 residues. Germline lookup yields CDR1 SGHNT and CDR2 YYREEE (reference sequence). Trimming shortened V by 0 bases and J by 4 bases, and 11 bases separated the two germline ends.